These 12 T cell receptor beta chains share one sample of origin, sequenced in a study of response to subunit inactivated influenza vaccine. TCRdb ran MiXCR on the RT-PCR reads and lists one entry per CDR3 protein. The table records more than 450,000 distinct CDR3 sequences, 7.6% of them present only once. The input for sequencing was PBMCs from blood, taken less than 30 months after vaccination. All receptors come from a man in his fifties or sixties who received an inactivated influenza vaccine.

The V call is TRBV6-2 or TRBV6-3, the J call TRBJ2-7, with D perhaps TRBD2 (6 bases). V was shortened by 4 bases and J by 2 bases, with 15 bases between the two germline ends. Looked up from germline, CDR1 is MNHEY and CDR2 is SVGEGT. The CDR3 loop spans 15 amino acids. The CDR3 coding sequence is TGTGCCAGCAGTTCTGCCATGACTAGTACCTACGAGCAGTACTTC. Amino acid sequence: CASSSAMTSTYEQYF.

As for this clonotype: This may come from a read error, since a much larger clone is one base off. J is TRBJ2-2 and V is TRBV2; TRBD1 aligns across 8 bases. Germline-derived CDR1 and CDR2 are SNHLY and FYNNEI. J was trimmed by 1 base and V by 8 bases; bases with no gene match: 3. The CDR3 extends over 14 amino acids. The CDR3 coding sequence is TGTGCCAGCGCAGGACAGGGGAACACCGGGGAGCTGTTTTTT. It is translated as CASAGQGNTGELFF.

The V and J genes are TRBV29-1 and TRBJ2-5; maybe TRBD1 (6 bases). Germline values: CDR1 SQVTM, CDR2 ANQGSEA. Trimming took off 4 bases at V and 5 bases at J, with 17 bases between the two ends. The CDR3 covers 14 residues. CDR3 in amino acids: CSVVDSQSGETQYF. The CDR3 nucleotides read TGCAGCGTTGTGGACAGTCAATCAGGGGAGACCCAGTACTTC.

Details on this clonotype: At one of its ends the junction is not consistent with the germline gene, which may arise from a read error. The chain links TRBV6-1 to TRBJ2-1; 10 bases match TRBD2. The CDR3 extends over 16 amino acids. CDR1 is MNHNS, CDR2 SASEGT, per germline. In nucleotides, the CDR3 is TGTGCCAGCAGAATAGCGGGAGGTCTCTCCTACAAGGAGCAGTTCTTC. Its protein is CASRIAGGLSYKEQFF.

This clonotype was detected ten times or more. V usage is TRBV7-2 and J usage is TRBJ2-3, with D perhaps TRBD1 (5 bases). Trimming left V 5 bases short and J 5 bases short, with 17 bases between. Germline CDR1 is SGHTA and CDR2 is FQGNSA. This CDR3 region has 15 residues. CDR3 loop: CASSPGYSRVDTQYF. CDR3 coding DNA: TGTGCCAGCAGCCCAGGGTATAGCAGGGTAGATACGCAGTATTTT. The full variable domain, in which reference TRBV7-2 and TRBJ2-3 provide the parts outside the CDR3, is GAGVSQSPSNKVTEKGKDVELRCDPISGHTALYWYRQSLGQGLEFLIYFQGNSAPDKSGLPSDRFSAERTGGSVSTLTIQRTQQEDSAVYLCASSPGYSRVDTQYFGPGTRLTVL.

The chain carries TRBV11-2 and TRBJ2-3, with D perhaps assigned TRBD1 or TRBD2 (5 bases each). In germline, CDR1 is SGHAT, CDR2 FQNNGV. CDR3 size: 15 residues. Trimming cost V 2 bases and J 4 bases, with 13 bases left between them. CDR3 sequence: CASSLRGDNADTQYF. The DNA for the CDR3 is TGTGCCAGCAGCTTAAGAGGGGATAACGCAGATACGCAGTATTTT.

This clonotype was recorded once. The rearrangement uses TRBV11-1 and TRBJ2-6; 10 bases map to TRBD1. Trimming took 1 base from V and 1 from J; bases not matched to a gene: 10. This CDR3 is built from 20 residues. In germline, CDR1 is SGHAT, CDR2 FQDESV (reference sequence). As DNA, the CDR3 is TGTGCCAGCAGCTTAGTCCCGGGACAGGGGTTTTGGTCTGGGGCCAACGTCCTGACTTTC. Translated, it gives CASSLVPGQGFWSGANVLTF. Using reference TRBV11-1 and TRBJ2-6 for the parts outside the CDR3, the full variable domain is EAEVAQSPRYKITEKSQAVAFWCDPISGHATLYWYRQILGQGPELLVQFQDESVVDDSQLPKDRFSAERLKGVDSTLKIQPAELGDSAMYLCASSLVPGQGFWSGANVLTFGAGSRLTVL.

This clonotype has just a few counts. CDR3 protein: CSARELQASYNSPLHF. CDR3 bases: TGCAGTGCTAGAGAATTGCAGGCCTCCTATAATTCACCCCTCCACTTT. V is TRBV20-1 and J is TRBJ1-6; no clear D gene. V lost 0 bases and J 0 bases, leaving 9 bases between the germline ends. CDR1 is DFQATT, CDR2 SNEGSKA, per germline (reference sequence). The length of the CDR3 is 16 residues.

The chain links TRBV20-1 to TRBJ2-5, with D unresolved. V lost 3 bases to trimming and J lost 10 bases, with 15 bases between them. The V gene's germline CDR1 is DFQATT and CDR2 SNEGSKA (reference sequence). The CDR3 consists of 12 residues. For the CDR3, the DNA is TGCAGTGCTAGTCGACCGGTTGGGGTCCAGTACTTC. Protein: CSASRPVGVQYF.

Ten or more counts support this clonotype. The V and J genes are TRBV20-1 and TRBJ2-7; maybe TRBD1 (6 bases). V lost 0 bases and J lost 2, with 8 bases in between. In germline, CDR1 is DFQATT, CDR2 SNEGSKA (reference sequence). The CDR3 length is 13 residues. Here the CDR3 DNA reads TGCAGTGCTAGAGAACACAGGGCCTACGAGCAGTACTTC. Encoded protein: CSAREHRAYEQYF.

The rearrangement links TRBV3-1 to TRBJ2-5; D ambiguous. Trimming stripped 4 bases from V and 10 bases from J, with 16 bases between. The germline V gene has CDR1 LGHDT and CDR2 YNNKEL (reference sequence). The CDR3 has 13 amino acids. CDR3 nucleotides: TGTGCCAGCAGCCCCCCCGGACCAAGGTACCAGTACTTC. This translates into CASSPPGPRYQYF.

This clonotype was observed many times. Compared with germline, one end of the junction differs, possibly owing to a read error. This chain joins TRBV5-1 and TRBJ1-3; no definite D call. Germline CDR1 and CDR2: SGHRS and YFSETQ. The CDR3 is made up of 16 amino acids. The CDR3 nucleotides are TGTGCCAGCAGCTTAGAGGCAGGCTTCTCTGGAAACACCATATATTTT. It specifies CASSLEAGFSGNTIYF.